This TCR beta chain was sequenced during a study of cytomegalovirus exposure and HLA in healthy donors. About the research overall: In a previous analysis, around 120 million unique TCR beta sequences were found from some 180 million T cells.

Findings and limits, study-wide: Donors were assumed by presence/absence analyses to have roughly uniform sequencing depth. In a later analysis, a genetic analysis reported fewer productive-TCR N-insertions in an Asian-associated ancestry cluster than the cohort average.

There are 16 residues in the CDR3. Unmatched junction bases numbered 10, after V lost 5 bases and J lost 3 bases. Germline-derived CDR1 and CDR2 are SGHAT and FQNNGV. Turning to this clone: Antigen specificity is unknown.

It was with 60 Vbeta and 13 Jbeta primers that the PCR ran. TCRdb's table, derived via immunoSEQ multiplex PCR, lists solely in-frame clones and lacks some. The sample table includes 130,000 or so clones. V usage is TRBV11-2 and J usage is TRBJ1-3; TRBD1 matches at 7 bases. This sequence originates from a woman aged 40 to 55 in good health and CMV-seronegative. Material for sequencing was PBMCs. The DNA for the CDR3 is TGTGCCAGCAGCCCGCCAGGGGGGTGGTTTGGAAACACCATATATTTT. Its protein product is CASSPPGGWFGNTIYF.